Following are 32 T cell receptor beta chains from one sample sequenced in a study of early T cells in non-severe SARS-CoV-2 infection. TCRdb reanalysed the 5' RACE reads using MiXCR and keeps one entry per CDR3 protein. This table holds 86,000 or so distinct CDR3 sequences, 5% to 6.5% found once. Sequenced input: whole blood. These receptors were obtained from an adult who was a healthcare worker with PCR-confirmed SARS-CoV-2 infection or an uninfected control (not recorded which).

This sequence joins TRBV20-1 and TRBJ2-3, with D maybe TRBD1 (6 bases). CDR1 DFQATT and CDR2 SNEGSKA come from the germline V gene (reference sequence). CDR3 length: 14 residues. V lost 0 bases and J lost 4, with 11 bases in between. The CDR3 region is CSARDPPGADTQYF. Written as DNA, the CDR3 is TGCAGTGCTAGAGATCCCCCAGGGGCAGATACGCAGTATTTT.

The chain links TRBV12-3 or TRBV12-4 to TRBJ1-1; D not certain. Trimming cost V 5 bases and J 6 bases, with 10 bases left between them. The CDR3 is made up of 12 amino acids. CDR3 bases: TGTGCCAGCAGTCCCTGGGTGGCTGAAGCTTTCTTT. The encoded protein is CASSPWVAEAFF.

This clonotype has a count of ten or more. The chain combines TRBV20-1 with TRBJ2-5; 10 nucleotides align to TRBD2. Germline V gene lookup returns CDR1 DFQATT and CDR2 SNEGSKA (reference sequence). The CDR3 spans 14 residues. The CDR3 region has the DNA TGCGGTACTATTGGTAGCGGGGGGTTCCGGACCCAGTACTTC. Encoded protein: CGTIGSGGFRTQYF.

This chain uses TRBV6-1 with TRBJ2-7, with 9 bases aligning to TRBD1. CDR3 size: 14 residues. Germline V gene data show CDR1 as MNHNS and CDR2 as SASEGT. J gave up 4 bases and V 7 bases, and 8 bases lay outside the gene matches. The CDR3 sequence is CASIPGTGWYEQYF. CDR3 sequence (DNA): TGTGCCAGCATCCCCGGGACAGGGTGGTACGAGCAGTACTTC.

This clonotype was counted at least ten times. This chain uses TRBV4-3 with TRBJ2-3; D remains unclear. The CDR3 consists of 14 residues. Germline CDR1 LGHNA, CDR2 YSLEER. Trimming took 1 base from V and 3 from J, leaving 8 bases between them. CDR3 sequence: CASSQVPFTDTQYF. CDR3 bases: TGCGCCAGCAGCCAAGTTCCGTTTACAGATACGCAGTATTTT.

The chain uses TRBV20-1 and TRBJ2-7, with 7 bases identical to TRBD1. This CDR3 contains 14 residues. The trim removed 3 bases at V and 4 bases at J, leaving 9 bases unmatched. Germline V gives CDR1 DFQATT, CDR2 SNEGSKA (reference sequence). For the CDR3, the DNA is TGCAGTGCTAGGGTTGGGACAGTCAAATACGAGCAGTACTTC. This sequence encodes CSARVGTVKYEQYF.

This clonotype was observed many times. The chain links TRBV29-1 to TRBJ2-7, with 12 bases fitting TRBD2. There are 13 residues in the CDR3. V gave up 6 bases and J gave up 5 bases; unmatched junction bases: 5. The germline V gene encodes CDR1 SQVTM and CDR2 ANQGSEA. CDR3 nucleotides: TGCAGCGTCGACCGACTAGCGGGAGACGAGCAGTACTTC. Protein: CSVDRLAGDEQYF.

This clonotype occurred a few times. J is TRBJ2-6 and V is TRBV5-1; D not certain. CDR1 and CDR2 (germline): SGHRS, YFSETQ. V was clipped by 1 base and J by 0 bases, with 8 bases between them. CDR3 size: 16 residues. The CDR3 DNA reads as TGCGCCAGCAGCTTGTCGGGCTCCTCTGGGGCCAACGTCCTGACTTTC. It translates to CASSLSGSSGANVLTF.

This clonotype was observed a few times. The J gene is TRBJ2-5, the V gene TRBV20-1; D uncertain. The ends were cut back, 3 bases at V and 5 bases at J, with 13 bases in the middle. This CDR3 contains 13 residues. CDR1 and CDR2 (germline): DFQATT, SNEGSKA (reference sequence). This CDR3 reads CSARTAQGETQYF. The CDR3 coding sequence is TGCAGTGCTAGGACTGCCCAAGGGGAGACCCAGTACTTC.

Only a few counts were recorded for this clonotype. The chain couples TRBV7-6 to TRBJ2-2, with 11 bases identical to TRBD2. CDR3 size: 16 residues. Germline V gene lookup returns CDR1 SGHVS and CDR2 FNYEAQ. V lost 5 bases and J lost 7; bases outside the gene matches: 9. This chain's CDR3 is CASSHIAGGVFGELFF. DNA of the CDR3: TGTGCCAGCAGCCATATAGCGGGAGGGGTCTTCGGGGAGCTGTTTTTT.

This clonotype was seen a few times. The V call is TRBV2, the J call TRBJ1-6; 7 bases align to TRBD1. The V segment lost 1 base and the J segment 10 bases; nucleotides outside the gene matches: 4. Germline values: CDR1 SNHLY, CDR2 FYNNEI. The CDR3 length is 14 residues. The chain's CDR3 is CASSEGAGGSPLHF. The CDR3 DNA reads TGTGCCAGCAGTGAAGGTGCAGGGGGATCACCCCTCCACTTT.

This clonotype was seen only a few times. The genes are TRBV5-1 and TRBJ2-1; unclear D gene. From germline, CDR1 is SGHRS and CDR2 YFSETQ. This CDR3 contains 15 residues. The V and J ends lost 7 bases and 2 bases respectively, with 16 bases between them. The CDR3 reads CASAQSTVPYNEQFF. CDR3 DNA sequence: TGCGCCAGCGCCCAGAGTACAGTCCCCTACAATGAGCAGTTCTTC. The full variable domain, in which reference TRBV5-1 and TRBJ2-1 provide the parts outside the CDR3, is KAGVTQTPRYLIKTRGQQVTLSCSPISGHRSVSWYQQTPGQGLQFLFEYFSETQRNKGNFPGRFSGRQFSNSRSEMNVSTLELGDSALYLCASAQSTVPYNEQFFGPGTRLTVL.

This chain links TRBV20-1 with TRBJ2-5; weak D call: TRBD2 (7 bases). The CDR3 contains 13 residues. Trimming cost V 6 bases and J 2 bases, with 13 bases left between them. In germline, CDR1 is DFQATT, CDR2 SNEGSKA (reference sequence). CDR3 DNA: TGCAGTGCCCTAGGGGGGGCTCAAGAGACCCAGTACTTC. Translating gives CSALGGAQETQYF.

V gene TRBV2 combines with J gene TRBJ2-7; TRBD2 matches 7 bases. V dropped 3 bases and J dropped 5; count of bases not matched to a gene: 10. The CDR3 runs 15 residues. Germline loops: CDR1 SNHLY, CDR2 FYNNEI. The CDR3 region has the DNA TGTGCCAGCAGTGACCCCGGCCAGGCGGGGGACGAGCAGTACTTC. Translation gives CASSDPGQAGDEQYF.

The rearrangement uses TRBV11-2 and TRBJ2-5, with 9 positions matching TRBD2. Germline V lookup: CDR1 SGHAT, CDR2 FQNNGV. The CDR3 is made up of 13 amino acids. V dropped 8 bases and J dropped 4; count of bases not matched to a gene: 5. DNA of the CDR3: TGTGCCAGCGCGGGGGGGATGGTAGAGACCCAGTACTTC. Translation gives CASAGGMVETQYF.

The table lists this clonotype with a few counts. The V and J genes are TRBV6-2 or TRBV6-3 and TRBJ1-1; D not resolved. The germline V gene encodes CDR1 MNHEY and CDR2 SVGEGT. The CDR3 runs 15 residues. V lost 5 bases and J 0 bases, leaving 13 bases between the germline ends. CDR3 coding DNA: TGTGCCAGCAGTGCCCACGGTCCGGTGAACACTGAAGCTTTCTTT. Encoded protein: CASSAHGPVNTEAFF.

This clonotype was seen ten or more times. The chain carries TRBV5-6 and TRBJ2-7, with 10 bases identical to TRBD2. V lost 2 bases, J lost 2 bases, and 1 base stayed unmatched. The CDR3 has 14 residues. The V gene's germline CDR1 is SGHDT and CDR2 YYEEEE. Here the CDR3 DNA reads TGTGCCAGCAGCTTACTAGCGGGAACCTACGAGCAGTACTTC. Protein: CASSLLAGTYEQYF.

This clonotype came up a few times. V gene TRBV7-9 combines with J gene TRBJ2-1; 10 bases map to TRBD2. From germline, CDR1 is SEHNR and CDR2 FQNEAQ (reference sequence). V was clipped by 4 bases and J by 0 bases; unmatched bases: 6. The CDR3 covers 17 residues. CDR3 in amino acids: CASSSTTSGASYNEQFF. In DNA, the CDR3 is TGTGCCAGCAGCTCCACCACTAGCGGGGCCTCCTACAATGAGCAGTTCTTC.

This clonotype was counted only a few times. The chain has TRBV20-1 and TRBJ1-4; D uncertain. Germline V gene data show CDR1 as DFQATT and CDR2 as SNEGSKA (reference sequence). Trimming took 0 bases from V and 7 from J, leaving 0 bases between them. CDR3 size: 10 residues. The CDR3 DNA sequence: TGCAGTGCTAGAGATGAAAAACTGTTTTTT. Protein product: CSARDEKLFF.

This chain joins TRBV4-2 and TRBJ2-5; 10 nucleotides align to TRBD2. Germline V CDR1 and CDR2: LGHNA, YNFKEQ. With 1 base clipped from V and 3 bases from J, the junction kept 8 bases outside the gene matches. The CDR3 has 17 residues. In nucleotides, the CDR3 is TGTGCCAGCAGCCAAGTTAGACCGGGACTAGCGAAAGAGACCCAGTACTTC. Protein: CASSQVRPGLAKETQYF.

V and J are TRBV7-2 and TRBJ2-7, with 13 bases matching TRBD2. Per germline, CDR1 SGHTA and CDR2 FQGNSA. CDR3 length equals 17 residues. V was pared by 7 bases and J by 1 base, with 10 bases of the junction left unmatched. The CDR3 protein is CASTSPGTSGTSYEQYF. Written as DNA, the CDR3 is TGTGCCAGCACCAGTCCCGGGACTAGCGGGACGTCCTACGAGCAGTACTTC.

The chain recombines TRBV12-5 with TRBJ2-7; no definite D call. The CDR3 is made up of 12 amino acids. CDR1 is LGHNT and CDR2 is FRNRAP in the germline V gene. The V end was cut by 6 bases, the J end by 6 bases, with 12 bases between. The CDR3 DNA reads as TGTGCTAGTGGCTTGCTCACAGTCGAGCAGTACTTC. Amino acid sequence: CASGLLTVEQYF.

In its sample, this clonotype was seen a few times. The chain has TRBV11-3 and TRBJ2-5; 8 positions match TRBD2. CDR1 is SGHNT and CDR2 is YENEEA in the germline V gene. This CDR3 spans 14 amino acids. V was pared by 5 bases and J by 2 bases, with 4 bases of the junction left unmatched. The CDR3 bases are TGTGCCAGCAGCACGGGACTAGGACAAGAGACCCAGTACTTC. Protein sequence: CASSTGLGQETQYF. The full variable domain, in which reference TRBV11-3 and TRBJ2-5 provide the parts outside the CDR3, is EAGVVQSPRYKIIEKKQPVAFWCNPISGHNTLYWYLQNLGQGPELLIRYENEEAVDDSQLPKDRFSAERLKGVDSTLKIQPAELGDSAVYLCASSTGLGQETQYFGPGTRLLVL.

The chain uses TRBV6-1 and TRBJ1-6; the D gene is possibly TRBD1 (5 bases). CDR1 and CDR2 from the germline V gene are MNHNS and SASEGT. The length of the CDR3 is 14 residues. V gave up 5 bases and J gave up 8 bases, with 13 bases separating them. The CDR3 nucleotides read TGTGCCAGCAGTCAACAACCGGGGGATTCACCCCTCCACTTT. Encoded protein: CASSQQPGDSPLHF.

This clonotype was found a few times. The chain recombines TRBV12-3 or TRBV12-4 with TRBJ2-1; TRBD2 aligns across 7 bases. The length of the CDR3 is 14 residues. With 6 bases clipped from V and 0 bases from J, the junction kept 2 bases outside the gene matches. The CDR3 is CASRIAGSYNEQFF. CDR3 nucleotide sequence: TGTGCCAGCAGAATAGCGGGCTCCTACAATGAGCAGTTCTTC.

V is TRBV18 and J is TRBJ2-1; 10 nucleotides agree with TRBD1. The CDR3 has 16 amino acids. Germline CDR1 is KGHSH and CDR2 is LQKENI. V lost 2 bases, J lost 8 bases, and 9 bases stayed unmatched. The DNA of the CDR3 is TGTGCCAGCTCACCATCGGTGGGACAGGGGTTTGATGAGCAGTTCTTC. Protein sequence: CASSPSVGQGFDEQFF.

V gene TRBV4-2 combines with J gene TRBJ1-2; D unclear. Germline V gives CDR1 LGHNA, CDR2 YNFKEQ. This CDR3 comprises 15 residues. V lost 0 bases and J 4 bases, leaving 12 bases between the germline ends. CDR3 sequence reads: CASSQDGSEPYGYTF. The CDR3 DNA reads as TGTGCCAGCAGCCAAGACGGGTCTGAACCCTATGGCTACACCTTC.

CDR3 region: CASSPLTGAKNIQYF. The CDR3 nucleotides are TGTGCCAGCAGTCCCTTGACAGGGGCCAAAAACATTCAGTACTTC. The chain couples TRBV28 to TRBJ2-4, with 7 bases lining up with TRBD1. CDR1 and CDR2 (germline): MDHEN, SYDVKM. After removal of 5 bases from V and 1 base from J, the junction contained 5 bases not matched to a gene. The CDR3 totals 15 residues.

This clonotype came up many times. The chain combines TRBV29-1 with TRBJ2-5; D unresolved. Deletions cut 4 bases from V and 4 bases from J, with 10 bases between. The CDR3 totals 12 residues. CDR1 SQVTM and CDR2 ANQGSEA come from the germline V gene. This CDR3 reads CSVVWVGETQYF. DNA of the CDR3: TGCAGCGTTGTTTGGGTCGGAGAGACCCAGTACTTC.

Ten or more counts support this clonotype. The J gene is TRBJ2-2, the V gene TRBV7-6, with D possibly matching TRBD2 (6 bases). This CDR3 comprises 15 residues. The V gene lost 5 bases and the J gene lost 4 bases, with 14 bases spanning the gap. Germline V gene lookup returns CDR1 SGHVS and CDR2 FNYEAQ. Here the CDR3 reads CASSEGTQSTGELFF. For the CDR3, the DNA is TGTGCCAGCAGCGAAGGGACTCAAAGCACCGGGGAGCTGTTTTTT. The variable domain in full, completed from reference TRBV7-6 and TRBJ2-2, reads GAGVSQSPRYKVTKRGQDVALRCDPISGHVSLYWYRQALGQGPEFLTYFNYEAQQDKSGLPNDRFSAERPEGSISTLTIQRTEQRDSAMYRCASSEGTQSTGELFFGEGSRLTVL.

The V and J genes are TRBV7-2 and TRBJ2-1; D uncertain. The CDR3 is made up of 12 amino acids. Germline CDR1 is SGHTA and CDR2 is FQGNSA. V dropped 1 base and J dropped 10 bases, with 8 bases sitting between them. CDR3 amino acids: CASSLVAIEQFF. As DNA, the CDR3 is TGTGCCAGCAGCTTAGTTGCGATCGAGCAGTTCTTC.

This clonotype was counted ten times or more. The V call is TRBV29-1, the J call TRBJ1-5; tentative D call: TRBD1 (6 bases). V lost 6 bases to trimming and J lost 7 bases, with 16 bases between them. The CDR3 contains 13 residues. Germline V lookup: CDR1 SQVTM, CDR2 ANQGSEA. The CDR3 sequence: CSVATGIEQPQHF. DNA of the CDR3: TGCAGCGTAGCTACAGGGATAGAACAGCCCCAGCATTTT.